These 3 T cell receptor beta chains were sequenced from one sample in a study of graft-versus-host responses after intestinal transplantation. Both intraepithelial and lamina propria lymphocytes were released by processing graft tissue. Assay used: immunoSEQ multiplex PCR; TCRdb lists only in-frame clones, some missing. There are 25,000 to 35,000 clones in the sample; around 80% occur only once, and approximately 3% lies in the top ten. The sample was ileum tissue, taken 98 days after intestinal transplantation. All receptors derive from a human patient who received an intestinal transplant, so some T cells may come from the graft donor.

The chain carries TRBV6-6 and TRBJ1-3; 9 bases line up with TRBD1. Germline V gene sequence: CDR1 MNHNY, CDR2 SVGAGI (reference sequence). The CDR3 runs to 16 residues. The V and J ends lost 0 bases and 7 bases, in that order; junction bases with no gene match: 7. The CDR3 nucleotides read TGTGCCAGCAGTTACTCCCCGGGACAGGGCTTTAACACCATATATTTT. Translated: CASSYSPGQGFNTIYF.

V is TRBV4-1 and J is TRBJ1-1; possible D gene TRBD1, 5 bases. Germline assignment: CDR1 MGHRA and CDR2 YSYEKL. The CDR3 length is 14 residues. The germline V and J ends were trimmed by 4 bases and 1 base, with 10 bases remaining between them. CDR3 bases: TGCGCCAGCAGCCCAACTACAGGGAACACTGAAGCTTTCTTT. Translation: CASSPTTGNTEAFF.

Notes on this clone: The same CDR3 is also encoded by other DNA sequences in this sample. The rearrangement joins TRBV7-9 to TRBJ2-7, with unresolved D. V was clipped by 3 bases and J by 1 base, with 1 base between them. Looked up from germline, CDR1 is SEHNR and CDR2 is FQNEAQ (reference sequence). This CDR3 region has 11 residues. CDR3 DNA sequence: TGTGCCAGCAGCTTGTCCTACGAGCAGTACTTC. Protein product: CASSLSYEQYF.